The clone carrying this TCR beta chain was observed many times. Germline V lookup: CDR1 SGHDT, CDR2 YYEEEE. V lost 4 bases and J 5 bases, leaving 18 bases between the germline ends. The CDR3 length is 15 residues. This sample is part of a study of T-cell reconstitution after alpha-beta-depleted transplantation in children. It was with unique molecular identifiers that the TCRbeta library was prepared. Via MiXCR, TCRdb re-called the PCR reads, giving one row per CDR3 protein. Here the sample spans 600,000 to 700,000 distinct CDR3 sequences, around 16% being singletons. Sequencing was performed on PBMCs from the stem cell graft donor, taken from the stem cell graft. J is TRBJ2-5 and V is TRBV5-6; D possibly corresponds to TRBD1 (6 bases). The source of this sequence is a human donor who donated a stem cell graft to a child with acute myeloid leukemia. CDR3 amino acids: CASSLGSGDEETQYF. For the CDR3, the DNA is TGTGCCAGCAGCCTGGGGTCAGGGGATGAGGAGACCCAGTACTTC.